A selection of T cell receptor beta chains follows, all from one sample in a study of blood T cells in healthy people across ages. TCRdb reanalysed the 5' RACE reads using MiXCR and keeps one entry per CDR3 protein. The sample consists of approximately 800,000 distinct CDR3 sequences, around 62% of them appearing once. The source material was blood. The receptors stem from a man aged 25 to 40 in good health. The CDR3 runs from the conserved cysteine through the conserved F or W. The D gene is left open where the match is weak. Only part of the rows carry a size: once, few, many, or a class if the clone is expanded.

J	size	D	V	CDR3	DNA
TRBJ2-3	-	-	TRBV9	CASSGSGDSTDTQYF	TGTGCCAGCAGCGGGAGCGGGGACAGTACAGATACGCAGTATTTT
TRBJ2-3	-	-	TRBV12-3/TRBV12-4	CASSLAATDTQYF	TGTGCCAGCAGTTTAGCAGCCACAGATACGCAGTATTTT
TRBJ1-4	few	TRBD1	TRBV15	CATSRHPGTGDEKLFF	TGTGCCACCAGCAGACACCCCGGGACAGGGGATGAAAAACTGTTTTTT
TRBJ2-3	-	TRBD2	TRBV27	CASSLSWRGGTQYF	TGTGCCAGCAGTTTATCTTGGCGGGGGGGTACGCAGTATTTT
TRBJ2-1	-	TRBD1	TRBV10-3	CAISESHRGQGVNEQFF	TGTGCCATCAGTGAGTCCCACAGAGGTCAGGGGGTGAATGAGCAGTTCTTC
TRBJ2-5	-	-	TRBV30	CAWSVNQETQYF	TGTGCCTGGAGTGTGAACCAAGAGACCCAGTACTTC
TRBJ1-2	-	-	TRBV7-2	CASSLSWLGYGYTF	TGTGCCAGCAGCTTATCATGGCTGGGGTATGGCTACACCTTC
TRBJ2-5	few	-	TRBV3-1	CASSQPTETQYF	TGTGCCAGCAGCCAACCGACAGAGACCCAGTACTTC
TRBJ1-5	few	-	TRBV7-2	CASSLGGSGQPQHF	TGTGCCAGCAGCTTAGGGGGTTCGGGTCAGCCCCAGCATTTT
TRBJ2-5	-	-	TRBV5-1	CASSLVSRDNEQYF	TGCGCCAGCAGCTTGGTTAGCAGGGACAATGAGCAGTACTTC
TRBJ2-1	-	-	TRBV24-1	CATSGASGTNEQFF	TGTGCCACCAGTGGGGCTTCAGGGACGAATGAGCAGTTCTTC
TRBJ1-2	-	-	TRBV10-3	CAISEATHSGASGYTF	TGTGCCATCAGTGAGGCAACCCATTCTGGGGCGAGCGGCTACACCTTC
TRBJ2-1	-	-	TRBV27	CASSWGNDEQFF	TGTGCCAGCAGTTGGGGAAACGATGAGCAGTTCTTC
TRBJ2-7	once	-	TRBV2	CASVGRTSSYEQYF	TGTGCCAGCGTGGGCAGGACATCTTCCTACGAGCAGTACTTC
TRBJ1-5	-	TRBD1	TRBV7-9	CASSSEFPGQGGSWPQHF	TGTGCCAGCAGCTCTGAGTTCCCGGGACAGGGAGGATCATGGCCCCAGCATTTT
TRBJ1-1	-	-	TRBV9	CASSAIGDTEAFF	TGTGCCAGCAGCGCAATCGGGGACACTGAAGCTTTCTTT
TRBJ2-7	-	-	TRBV20-1	CSARRVDEQYF	TGCAGTGCTAGACGTGTGGACGAGCAGTACTTC
TRBJ2-7	-	-	TRBV4-3	CASSPTPVHSYEQYF	TGCGCCAGCAGCCCAACCCCAGTACACTCCTACGAGCAGTACTTC
TRBJ1-5	-	-	TRBV6-2/TRBV6-3	CASSYPTQPQHF	TGTGCCAGCAGTTACCCCACTCAGCCCCAGCATTTT
TRBJ2-1	-	TRBD2	TRBV2	CATKRGLNNEQFF	TGTGCCACAAAGCGGGGGTTAAACAATGAGCAGTTCTTC
TRBJ2-5	-	-	TRBV29-1	CSVDEAGVETQYF	TGCAGCGTTGACGAGGCAGGGGTGGAGACCCAGTACTTC
TRBJ2-7	-	TRBD1	TRBV9	CASSESLGQLRYEQYF	TGTGCCAGCAGCGAGAGCCTGGGACAGTTGAGGTACGAGCAGTACTTC
TRBJ1-2	-	TRBD1	TRBV5-6	CASSLRRGAAYGYTF	TGTGCCAGCAGCTTGCGCAGGGGGGCGGCCTATGGCTACACCTTC
TRBJ2-7	-	-	TRBV5-1	CASSLEGPWSYEQYF	TGCGCCAGCAGCTTGGAGGGACCGTGGTCCTACGAGCAGTACTTC
TRBJ2-5	-	TRBD2	TRBV15	CATSSPELAVFSQETQYF	TGTGCCACCAGCTCACCGGAGCTAGCGGTATTTTCCCAAGAGACCCAGTACTTC
TRBJ2-1	few	TRBD1	TRBV15	CATSREGQTGNEQFF	TGTGCCACCAGCAGAGAGGGACAGACAGGTAATGAGCAGTTCTTC
TRBJ1-2	-	TRBD1	TRBV11-2	CASSQTGWEDGYTF	TGTGCCAGCAGCCAGACAGGGTGGGAGGATGGCTACACCTTC
TRBJ1-6	once	-	TRBV20-1	CSNYRVLGNSPLHF	TGCAGTAACTACAGGGTCCTAGGAAATTCACCCCTCCACTTT
TRBJ1-1	-	-	TRBV6-5	CASSLVRADTEAFF	TGTGCCAGCAGTTTGGTAAGGGCGGACACTGAAGCTTTCTTT
TRBJ2-3	-	-	TRBV7-2	CASSLPIGLGTDTQYF	TGTGCCAGCAGCCTCCCAATCGGGCTAGGCACAGATACGCAGTATTTT
TRBJ2-3	-	-	TRBV7-6	CASSLGGYPDTQYF	TGTGCCAGCAGCTTAGGCGGGTACCCAGATACGCAGTATTTT
TRBJ1-5	-	-	TRBV20-1	CSAPLAGNQPQHF	TGCAGTGCCCCCCTGGCGGGGAATCAGCCCCAGCATTTT
TRBJ1-6	-	-	TRBV21-1	CASSKRWCNSPLHF	TGTGCCAGCAGCAAACGGTGGTGTAATTCACCCCTCCACTTT
TRBJ1-2	-	-	TRBV9	CASSVHPRDTAEDYGYTF	TGTGCCAGCAGCGTTCACCCCCGGGACACGGCGGAGGACTATGGCTACACCTTC
TRBJ2-3	few	-	TRBV7-2	CASSLPALGSDTQYF	TGTGCCAGCAGCCTGCCGGCGCTAGGTTCGGATACGCAGTATTTT
TRBJ2-7	-	TRBD2	TRBV20-1	CSAPETGGGYEQYF	TGCAGTGCCCCAGAGACGGGGGGGGGCTACGAGCAGTACTTC
TRBJ2-1	-	-	TRBV5-4	CASSLAGAGSSYNEQFF	TGTGCCAGCAGCCTCGCCGGGGCGGGGAGCTCCTACAATGAGCAGTTCTTC
TRBJ2-1	-	-	TRBV7-2	CASSFRTRLYSYNEQFF	TGTGCCAGCAGCTTTCGGACAAGACTATATTCCTACAATGAGCAGTTCTTC
TRBJ2-5	few	TRBD2	TRBV7-2	CASSLGFLAGEETQYF	TGTGCCAGCAGCTTAGGATTTTTAGCGGGGGAAGAGACCCAGTACTTC
TRBJ2-5	-	-	TRBV6-5	CASSPRTDLRETQYF	TGTGCCAGCAGTCCACGAACGGACCTGCGAGAGACCCAGTACTTC
TRBJ2-2	-	TRBD2	TRBV5-1	CASRREANTGELFF	TGCGCCAGCAGGCGGGAGGCGAACACCGGGGAGCTGTTTTTT
TRBJ2-7	-	-	TRBV7-2	CASALGAEQYF	TGTGCCAGCGCCTTGGGGGCCGAGCAGTACTTC
TRBJ2-7	few	-	TRBV20-1	CSASSRDHYEQYF	TGCAGTGCTTCCTCTCGGGACCACTACGAGCAGTACTTC
TRBJ2-3	once	-	TRBV15	CATSSPERLITDTQYF	TGTGCCACCAGCAGTCCCGAACGTCTAATCACAGATACGCAGTATTTT
TRBJ2-3	-	-	TRBV6-2/TRBV6-3	CASGVVGASSDTQYF	TGTGCCAGCGGGGTAGTGGGGGCGTCGTCGGATACGCAGTATTTT
TRBJ1-4	-	-	TRBV6-5	CASFRSRGEKLFF	TGTGCCAGCTTCCGAAGCCGAGGGGAAAAACTGTTTTTT
TRBJ2-1	-	TRBD2	TRBV20-1	CSARDVGGGHDEQFF	TGCAGTGCTAGAGATGTCGGGGGGGGCCACGATGAGCAGTTCTTC
TRBJ2-5	-	TRBD1	TRBV7-8	CASSRGPGTGEETQYF	TGTGCCAGCAGCCGAGGTCCCGGGACAGGCGAAGAGACCCAGTACTTC